This record looks at one T cell receptor (beta chain) sequence and its context. These data belong to a study of somatic mutations in cytotoxic T cells in rheumatoid arthritis. Whole-study context: Including V beta1+ cells that were sequenced for TCRB, some T-cell populations stained with V beta antibodies were flow-sorted at nearly 100% purity.

V shed 6 bases, J shed 5 bases, and the junction held 7 bases outside the gene matches. There are 13 residues in the CDR3. CDR1 and CDR2 (germline): SGHTA, FQGTGA. Only in-frame clones appear in the TCRdb table, and some are missing; sequencing was by immunoSEQ multiplex PCR. Of around 15,000 clones in the sample, roughly 80% are singletons; the top ten hold just under 30%. This receptor was taken from an adult with rheumatoid arthritis. The rearrangement links TRBV7-3 to TRBJ2-7; 7 bases are a match to TRBD1. Sequencing used CD8+ T cells sorted from blood. CDR3 amino acids: CASRSTGVHEQYF. The CDR3 DNA sequence: TGTGCCAGCAGAAGTACAGGGGTCCACGAGCAGTACTTC.